These 8 T cell receptor beta chains were all obtained from the same sample, sequenced in a study of OX40 agonist ivuxolimab in advanced cancers. Here immunoSEQ multiplex PCR was the method, and the copy in TCRdb shows in-frame clones only, minus some. The table records about 26,000 clones, about 90% of them present only once. This material consisted of CD4+ or CD8+ T cells sorted from blood, taken in a trial of the OX40 agonist ivuxolimab. These receptors came from an adult with an advanced solid tumor such as melanoma, head and neck, liver or kidney cancer.

V usage is TRBV6-6 and J usage is TRBJ2-7; D perhaps matches TRBD2 (6 bases). Per germline, CDR1 MNHNY and CDR2 SVGAGI (reference sequence). There are 9 residues in the CDR3. The CDR3 nucleotides read TGTGCCAGCAGTTCTCCCTGGGAGGTG. This codes for CASSSPWEV.

The rearrangement uses TRBV15 and TRBJ1-2; D might be TRBD1 (6 bases). Germline V gene data show CDR1 as LNHNV and CDR2 as YYDKDF (reference sequence). This CDR3 contains 14 residues. Trimming removed 6 bases at V and 4 bases at J, with 15 bases between. The CDR3 here is CATSTRDTRYGYTF. DNA of the CDR3: TGTGCCACCAGTACGAGGGACACACGCTATGGCTACACCTTC.

The V gene is TRBV5-5, the J gene TRBJ2-2, with D unresolved. From germline, CDR1 is SGHKS and CDR2 YYEKEE (reference sequence). V was trimmed by 0 bases and J by 6 bases, leaving 9 bases between them. The CDR3 consists of 14 residues. The CDR3 is CASSLALSAGELFF. The CDR3, as DNA: TGTGCCAGCAGCTTGGCGCTGTCGGCCGGGGAGCTGTTTTTT.

The chain carries TRBV4-2 and TRBJ2-7; 8 bases agree with TRBD2. Germline loops: CDR1 LGHNA, CDR2 YNFKEQ. The CDR3 length is 16 residues. V was clipped by 0 bases and J by 7 bases; unmatched bases: 11. The CDR3 spells CASSQELAGPTREQYF. The CDR3 bases are TGTGCCAGCAGCCAAGAATTAGCGGGACCCACGAGGGAGCAGTACTTC.

V gene TRBV28 combines with J gene TRBJ2-5, with a tentative D call TRBD1 (6 bases). Per germline, CDR1 MDHEN and CDR2 SYDVKM. The ends were cut back, 4 bases at V and 5 bases at J, with 29 bases in the middle. The CDR3 spans 19 residues. CDR3 sequence: CASSSHTGTHKKGGETQYF. The CDR3, as DNA: TGTGCCAGCAGTTCCCATACGGGGACACACAAAAAGGGCGGGGAGACCCAGTACTTC.

V and J are TRBV6-5 and TRBJ1-1; unclear D gene. V lost 4 bases and J 1 base, leaving 7 bases between the germline ends. Per the germline V gene, CDR1 is MNHEY and CDR2 is SVGAGI. This CDR3 region has 13 residues. This CDR3 is CASSLVPNTEAFF. The CDR3, as DNA: TGTGCCAGCAGTTTAGTGCCGAACACTGAAGCTTTCTTT.

The rearrangement links TRBV13 to TRBJ2-1; D is uncertain. This CDR3 region has 12 residues. V lost 5 bases and J lost 6, with 8 bases in between. Germline lookup yields CDR1 PRHDT and CDR2 FYEKMQ (reference sequence). Here the CDR3 DNA reads TGTGCCAGCAGCCCCCCGGGCAATGAGCAGTTCTTC. Encoded protein: CASSPPGNEQFF.

This chain uses TRBV19 with TRBJ1-6; 10 bases fit TRBD1. The CDR3 has 15 residues. The junction had 6 bases not matched to a gene; V was cut back by 6 bases and J by 7 bases. Germline loops: CDR1 LNHDA, CDR2 SQIVND (reference sequence). This CDR3 is CASRVGDRGNSPLHF. CDR3 coding DNA: TGTGCCAGTAGGGTAGGGGACAGGGGCAATTCACCCCTCCACTTT.